A selection of T cell receptor beta chains follows, all from one sample in a study of cytomegalovirus exposure and HLA in healthy donors. Only in-frame clones appear in the TCRdb table, and some are missing; sequencing was by immunoSEQ multiplex PCR. The table lists about 120,000 clones, around 80% of them singletons. Sequencing was done on a sample of PBMCs. These receptors were taken from a female donor in good health and CMV-seropositive. Each CDR3 is given with its conserved first and last residue. The D gene is left open where the match is weak. A clone size is listed for some rows: how often the clone was seen (once, few, many), or a class if it is expanded.

TRBJ2-7 | TRBV18 | TRBD1 | once | TGTGCCAGCTCACCGGACAGGGCCCCTACCTACGAGCAGTACTTC | CASSPDRAPTYEQYF
TRBJ2-2 | TRBV25-1 | TRBD1 | . | TGTGCCAGCAGTCCCCGCGAGGCGACAGGGTGGCGCACCGGGGAGCTGTTTTTT | CASSPREATGWRTGELFF
TRBJ1-4 | TRBV2 | . | . | TGTGCCAGCAGGACAGATAATGAAAAACTGTTTTTT | CASRTDNEKLFF
TRBJ1-1 | TRBV18 | . | . | TGTGCCAGCTCACCTGAGCAGCGGGGGCGGACTGAAGCTTTCTTT | CASSPEQRGRTEAFF
TRBJ2-2 | TRBV4-3 | . | . | TGCGCCAGCAGCCAAGGGGGGCTTTTTGACACAACGAACACCGGGGAGCTGTTTTTT | CASSQGGLFDTTNTGELFF
TRBJ2-7 | TRBV15 | . | . | TGTGCCACCAGCAGACCCACTACGGGCGAGCAGTACTTC | CATSRPTTGEQYF
TRBJ1-5 | TRBV6-5 | TRBD1 | . | TGTGCCAGCAGTTACTTACAGGGGGGTCAGCCCCAGCATTTT | CASSYLQGGQPQHF
TRBJ1-4 | TRBV20-1 | . | . | TGCAGTGCTAGGACGGAGGAAAAACTGTTTTTT | CSARTEEKLFF
TRBJ2-1 | TRBV7-3 | TRBD2 | once | TGTGCCAGCAGCTCGGGACTAGCGGGGGTCTACAATGAGCAGTTCTTC | CASSSGLAGVYNEQFF
TRBJ1-1 | TRBV7-9 | . | . | TGTTCCAGCAGCGCGACAGAACCGGCAGCTTTCTTT | CSSSATEPAAFF
TRBJ1-5 | TRBV7-8 | TRBD1 | . | TGTGCCAGCAGCTTAGCCTGGACAGGGACAAATCAGCCCCAGCATTTT | CASSLAWTGTNQPQHF
TRBJ1-2 | TRBV5-6 | . | . | TGTGCCAGCAGCCCCCAGGGGAACTATGGCTACACCTTC | CASSPQGNYGYTF
TRBJ2-5 | TRBV7-2 | . | . | TGTGCCAGCAGCTTAGTGACACCCGAAGAGACCCAGTACTTC | CASSLVTPEETQYF
TRBJ1-5 | TRBV19 | TRBD1 | . | TGTGCCAGCCGAACAGGGGGGGGTGGCAATCAGCCCCAGCATTTT | CASRTGGGGNQPQHF
TRBJ1-1 | TRBV18 | . | once | TGTGCCAGCTCACCCTTGCCAGGTAGGAACACTGAAGCTTTCTTT | CASSPLPGRNTEAFF
TRBJ1-3 | TRBV11-2 | . | . | TGTGCCAGCAGCTTTACAGGCGGAAGCTCTGGAAACACCATATATTTT | CASSFTGGSSGNTIYF
TRBJ2-1 | TRBV5-1 | TRBD2 | . | TGCGCCAGCAGCTTGTCTCCGGGGGGGCTCAATGAGCAGTTCTTC | CASSLSPGGLNEQFF
TRBJ2-7 | TRBV5-6 | TRBD2 | . | TGTGCCAGCAGCCCGAGGGTCCTAGCGGGGGGCTTTGGGGATTACGAGCAGTACTTC | CASSPRVLAGGFGDYEQYF
TRBJ2-5 | TRBV11-3 | TRBD1 | few | TGTGCCAGCAGCCCCGGGACAGGGGGAGGGGAGACCCAGTACTTC | CASSPGTGGGETQYF
TRBJ2-5 | TRBV9 | TRBD2 | . | TGTGCCAGCAGCGTAGGAGGCGGGGGGGCCTGGGAGACCCAGTACTTC | CASSVGGGGAWETQYF
TRBJ1-1 | TRBV6-1 | . | . | TGTGCCAGCATTTCAAACACAGTGAACACTGAAGCTTTCTTT | CASISNTVNTEAFF
TRBJ2-7 | TRBV19 | TRBD2 | . | TGTGCCAGTAGTATTCAGCGGGGGCCATACTACGAGCAGTACTTC | CASSIQRGPYYEQYF
TRBJ1-5 | TRBV30 | TRBD1 | . | TGTGCCTGGAACTCAGGGGGCTCTAGCAATCAGCCCCAGCATTTT | CAWNSGGSSNQPQHF
TRBJ1-2 | TRBV6-1 | . | . | TGTGCCGGCTCGGGCAGGGGAAGGGATGGCTACACCTTC | CAGSGRGRDGYTF
TRBJ1-6 | TRBV28 | TRBD1 | . | TGTGCCAGCAGTCCCGGGACAGCCCTCTATAATTCACCCCTCCACTTT | CASSPGTALYNSPLHF
TRBJ2-5 | TRBV6-6 | TRBD1 | . | TGTGCCAGCAGTTCCCGACAGGGGACGGAGACCCAGTACTTC | CASSSRQGTETQYF
TRBJ1-5 | TRBV28 | . | . | TGTGCCAGCAGTTCCCCCGAGGCTCAGCCCCAGCATTTT | CASSSPEAQPQHF
TRBJ2-2 | TRBV19 | . | . | TGTGCCAGTAGTATGGGGGGTGGAGGCACCGGGGAGCTGTTTTTT | CASSMGGGGTGELFF
TRBJ1-2 | TRBV27 | . | . | TGTGCCAGCAGTCCCACTGACAGAGACTTAATCTATGGCTACACCTTC | CASSPTDRDLIYGYTF
TRBJ1-4 | TRBV30 | . | . | TGTGCCTGGAGTGCAGGGAGGGCTAATGAAAAACTGTTTTTT | CAWSAGRANEKLFF
TRBJ2-3 | TRBV5-1 | TRBD2 | once | TGCGCCAGCAGCTTGGGGACTAGCGGGGGGGCTTTAGATACGCAGTATTTT | CASSLGTSGGALDTQYF
TRBJ2-2 | TRBV18 | . | . | TGTGCCAGCTCACGACAGGCCAACACCGGGGAGCTGTTTTTT | CASSRQANTGELFF
TRBJ2-1 | TRBV10-2 | TRBD2 | . | TGCGCCAGCAGAGCCTCGACTAGCGGGGGGTTTAATGAGCAGTTCTTC | CASRASTSGGFNEQFF
TRBJ1-1 | TRBV6-1 | TRBD1 | few | TGTGCCAGCAGTGAAGGGACAGGAATGAACACTGAAGCTTTCTTT | CASSEGTGMNTEAFF
TRBJ1-6 | TRBV5-1 | . | . | TGCGCCAGCAGCTTGGCCGGGGAAAGGTATTCACCCCTCCACTTT | CASSLAGERYSPLHF
TRBJ1-1 | TRBV2 | . | . | TGTGCCAGCAGTGCGCTCTCAGGAAACACTGAAGCTTTCTTT | CASSALSGNTEAFF
TRBJ1-4 | TRBV19 | . | . | TGTGCCAGTACCCCTTGGGCCGCAACTAATGAAAAACTGTTTTTT | CASTPWAATNEKLFF
TRBJ1-4 | TRBV6-1 | . | few | TGTGCCAGCAGCCGAGGGTCGAATAATGAAAAACTGTTTTTT | CASSRGSNNEKLFF
TRBJ1-2 | TRBV9 | . | . | TGTGCCAGCAGCACCTCAGAGGCCGGCTACACCTTC | CASSTSEAGYTF
TRBJ2-5 | TRBV15 | . | . | TGTGCCACCAGCAGAGGAGGCCATCAAGAGACCCAGTACTTC | CATSRGGHQETQYF
TRBJ2-7 | TRBV20-1 | . | . | TGCAGTGCTAGCCCAGGGGAGGAGCAGTACTTC | CSASPGEEQYF
TRBJ2-1 | TRBV5-1 | TRBD1 | . | TGCGCCAGCACTCACGGACAGGGTTCGAATGAGCAGTTCTTC | CASTHGQGSNEQFF
TRBJ1-2 | TRBV18 | TRBD1 | . | TGTGCCAGCTCCCCTTTAGACAGGGGAGACTATGGCTACACCTTC | CASSPLDRGDYGYTF
TRBJ1-5 | TRBV27 | TRBD1 | . | TGTGCCAGCAGGCCGGGACAGGGGGCTAGTCAGCCCCAGCATTTT | CASRPGQGASQPQHF
TRBJ1-1 | TRBV18 | . | few | TGTGCCAGCTCACCACGTGCAGTCAACGCTGAAGCTTTCTTT | CASSPRAVNAEAFF
TRBJ1-1 | TRBV20-1 | . | once | TGCAGTGCCACCAGGGTAGCACGAGCTTTCTTT | CSATRVARAFF
TRBJ2-1 | TRBV9 | . | . | TGTGCCAGCACCGAGTGGGACACGACGGGGGAGCAGTTCTTC | CASTEWDTTGEQFF
TRBJ1-1 | TRBV9 | TRBD1 | . | TGTGCCAGCAGCCCCCTAAAAATCCGACAGGGACGGGTGAACACTGAAGCTTTCTTT | CASSPLKIRQGRVNTEAFF
TRBJ2-7 | TRBV5-6 | . | . | TGTGCCAGCAGCAGTTCCTACGAGCAGTACTTC | CASSSSYEQYF
TRBJ2-3 | TRBV5-1 | . | . | TGCGCCAGCAGCCGGGGAAGCCCAGGCACAGATACGCAGTATTTT | CASSRGSPGTDTQYF
TRBJ2-7 | TRBV21-1 | . | once | TGTGCCAGCAGCAAAGCATCGAGCCAGGGGTTGAACTACGAGCAGTACTTC | CASSKASSQGLNYEQYF
TRBJ1-1 | TRBV12-5 | . | few | TGTGCTAGTGGAATGACAGCAGACACTGAAGCTTTCTTT | CASGMTADTEAFF
TRBJ2-2 | TRBV7-3 | . | . | TGTGCCAGCAGCCTCGGGATCCCGAACACCGGGGAGCTGTTTTTT | CASSLGIPNTGELFF
TRBJ1-2 | TRBV18 | . | . | TGTGCCAGCTCACCACCGTCCCTCCCGGGCTACACCTTC | CASSPPSLPGYTF
TRBJ1-1 | TRBV7-3 | TRBD1 | few | TGTGCCAGCAGCCCTTCCGGGACAGTGAACACTGAAGCTTTCTTT | CASSPSGTVNTEAFF
TRBJ1-4 | TRBV7-9 | . | . | TGTGCCAGCAGCCCAGCCGACAGAAGCGATAATGAAAAACTGTTTTTT | CASSPADRSDNEKLFF
TRBJ2-3 | TRBV10-2 | . | once | TGCGCCAGCAGTGATCAAGGGGCTAGCACAGATACGCAGTATTTT | CASSDQGASTDTQYF
TRBJ2-1 | TRBV6-1 | TRBD1 | few | TGTGCCACAAAGAGGGACAGTTACAATGAGCAGTTCTTC | CATKRDSYNEQFF
TRBJ2-7 | TRBV7-8 | . | . | TGTGCCAGCAGCTCTCGGGGGTTCGGGGACGAGCAGTACTTC | CASSSRGFGDEQYF